Here is one TCR beta chain with its context. Its cognate antigen is unknown. Regarding time point: pretreatment peripheral blood. Pretreatment sampling and on-treatment sampling together yielded between 1 and 8 samples for each patient. This sample was taken from a study of PD-L1 blockade in urothelial cancer. For the study at large: Previous chemotherapy exposure amounted to 0 to 3 regimens for patients.

General study results and limits: Patients who had durable benefit saw their tumor-associated blood clones expand more at 3 weeks.

Germline-derived CDR1 and CDR2 are MDHEN and SYDVKM. The CDR3 runs to 14 residues. Trimming shortened V by 7 bases and J by 2 bases, and 12 bases separated the two germline ends. TCRdb's table, derived via immunoSEQ multiplex PCR, lists solely in-frame clones and lacks some. Among tens of thousands of clones listed, roughly 85% were seen once. The sequenced sample was PBMCs, obtained around atezolizumab (anti-PD-L1) treatment. The source is a woman aged 60-75 years with urothelial cancer. The chain uses TRBV28 and TRBJ1-5; D possibly corresponds to TRBD1 (6 bases). The CDR3 DNA reads as TGTGCCAGCATATCGACAGGTCGCAATCAGCCCCAGCATTTT. It codes for CASISTGRNQPQHF.